This TCR beta chain was sequenced during a study of neurological immune-mediated disorders. Whole-study findings and limits: Whereas HTLV-1-associated myelopathy showed the most TCR clonal expansion, multiple sclerosis showed the least, with levels below those of healthy controls.

This clonotype was seen many times. Its cognate antigen is unknown. Stated time point: longitudinal time-point 2. TCRdb itself ran the 5' RACE reads through MiXCR, one entry per CDR3 protein. The sample lists about 80,000 distinct CDR3 sequences, more than 5% occurring once. This CDR3 comprises 11 residues. CDR1 SGHDT and CDR2 YYEEEE come from the germline V gene. V was trimmed by 0 bases and J by 7 bases, leaving 4 bases between them. The receptor's source is a woman in her sixties with multiple sclerosis. Sample: PBMCs. The rearrangement joins TRBV5-6 to TRBJ1-2; D uncertain. The CDR3 nucleotides read TGTGCCAGCAGCTTGGGGCTTGGCTACACCTTC. It encodes CASSLGLGYTF.